The T cell receptor (beta chain) under discussion was sequenced for a study of vaccination and CD4 T cells after COVID-19. Cultured CD4+ T-cell DNA underwent Oncomine TCR Beta short-read sequencing. Cultured CD4+ T cells yielded the extracted genomic DNA. TCRdb itself ran the PCR reads through MiXCR, one entry per CDR3 protein. Of about 20,000 distinct CDR3 sequences listed, over 50% are singletons. This clonotype came up a few times. Its antigen is unidentified. This CDR3 is built from 17 residues. V shed 4 bases and J 7 bases; nucleotides not matched to a gene: 8. CDR1 is LNHNV and CDR2 is YYDKDF in the germline V gene (reference sequence). As for treatment: approximately nine-day PBMC culture with coronavirus spike peptide pools or control peptides (ViraFEST assay).

The sample comprised CD4+ T cells from blood, cultured in vitro. This TCR was sampled from a human donor who had recovered from COVID-19. The chain recombines TRBV15 with TRBJ2-3; TRBD2 aligns across 16 bases. In DNA, the CDR3 is TGTGCCACCAGCACCCTTGGGACTAGCGGGAGGGCGAATACGCAGTATTTT. The encoded protein is CATSTLGTSGRANTQYF.